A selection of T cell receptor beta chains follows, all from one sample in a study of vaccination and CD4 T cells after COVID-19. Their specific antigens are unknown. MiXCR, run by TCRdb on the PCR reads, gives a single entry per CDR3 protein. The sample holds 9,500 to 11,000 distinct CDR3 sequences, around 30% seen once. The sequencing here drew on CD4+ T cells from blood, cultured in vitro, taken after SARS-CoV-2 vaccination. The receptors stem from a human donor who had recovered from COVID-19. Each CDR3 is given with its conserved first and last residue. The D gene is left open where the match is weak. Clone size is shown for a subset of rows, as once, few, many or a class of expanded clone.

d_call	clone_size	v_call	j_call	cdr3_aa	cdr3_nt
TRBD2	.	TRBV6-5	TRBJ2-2	CASSYELAGDTGELFF	TGTGCCAGCAGTTACGAACTAGCGGGGGACACCGGGGAGCTGTTTTTT
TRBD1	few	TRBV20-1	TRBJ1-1	CSALSGTGVSNTEAFF	TGCAGTGCTCTATCCGGGACAGGGGTTTCGAACACTGAAGCTTTCTTT
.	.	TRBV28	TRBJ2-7	CASSLRSGVSSYEQYF	TGTGCCAGCAGTTTACGGTCGGGCGTTAGCTCCTACGAGCAGTACTTC
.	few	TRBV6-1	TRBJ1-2	CASSRTADRGYTF	TGTGCCAGCAGCCGTACGGCGGATCGAGGCTACACCTTC
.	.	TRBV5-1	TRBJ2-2	CASSSLGANTGELFF	TGCGCCAGCAGCTCCCTGGGGGCGAACACCGGGGAGCTGTTTTTT
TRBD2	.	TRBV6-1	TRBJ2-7	CASSRTSRYEQYF	TGTGCCAGCAGTAGGACTAGTCGCTACGAGCAGTACTTC
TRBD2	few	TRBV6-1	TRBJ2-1	CASRLAGAYDEQFF	TGTGCCAGCCGACTAGCGGGAGCTTATGATGAGCAGTTCTTC
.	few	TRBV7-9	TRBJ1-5	CASSLGGYSNQPQHF	TGTGCCAGCAGCTTAGGAGGGTATAGCAATCAGCCCCAGCATTTT
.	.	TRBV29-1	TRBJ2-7	CSVVPRGLAYEQYF	TGCAGCGTTGTCCCGAGGGGGTTAGCCTACGAGCAGTACTTC
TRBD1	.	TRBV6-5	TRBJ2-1	CASSYRDRASYNEQFF	TGTGCCAGCAGTTACCGCGACAGGGCCTCCTACAATGAGCAGTTCTTC
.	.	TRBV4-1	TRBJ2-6	CASSQWDAAPGANVLTF	TGCGCCAGCAGCCAATGGGACGCAGCTCCTGGGGCCAACGTCCTGACTTTC
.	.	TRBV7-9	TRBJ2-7	CASSPLMVIDEQYF	TGTGCCAGCAGCCCCTTAATGGTTATCGACGAGCAGTACTTC
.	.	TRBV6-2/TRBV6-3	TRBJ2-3	CASSPWDLDNTDTQYF	TGTGCCAGCAGCCCCTGGGACCTCGACAACACAGATACGCAGTATTTT
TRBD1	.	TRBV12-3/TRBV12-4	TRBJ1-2	CATVARGGENYGYTF	TGTGCCACCGTAGCGAGAGGGGGCGAAAACTATGGCTACACCTTC